This T cell receptor (beta chain) appears in the sequencing data of a study of tumour-infiltrating T cells in Burkitt lymphoma. Study summary: Productive clonality predicted overall and progression-free survival.

Measured with immunoSEQ multiplex PCR; TCRdb has only the in-frame clones, and not every one. The sample comprises about 15,000 clones, 75% of which are singletons, and 6% to 8.5% rests with the top ten. V dropped 4 bases and J dropped 8; count of bases not matched to a gene: 8. The CDR3 spans 14 residues. Germline V lookup: CDR1 GTSNPN, CDR2 SVGIG (reference sequence). Sequenced input: tumor tissue. The genes are TRBV30 and TRBJ2-1; 10 nucleotides line up with TRBD2. The sequence derives from a human donor with diffuse large B-cell lymphoma. Here the CDR3 DNA reads TGTGCCTGGATGGCTAGCGGGAGTTGGGATGAGCAGTTCTTC. It yields the protein CAWMASGSWDEQFF.